These T cell receptor beta chains were read from a single sample in a study of shared T cell receptors in the human thymus. The data were produced by immunoSEQ multiplex PCR, yet TCRdb's version contains in-frame clones alone and is incomplete. The data show about 660,000 clones, approximately 87% seen once. These data also featured in a second study, about human thymus T cells.

Sequences were obtained from thymocytes. These receptors were obtained from a boy in the first two years of life with a congenital heart defect. Each CDR3 is given with its conserved first and last residue. D genes are given only for firm matches. Not all rows give a size; the values are once, few, many and, for expanded clones, a class.

NA	TRBJ1-4	TRBV19	NA	TGTGCCAGTACCACCTCGGCAGGGGTCGAAAAACTGTTTTTT	CASTTSAGVEKLFF
NA	TRBJ1-1	TRBV30	NA	TGTGCCTGGAGTGTAGGCGGGATGAACACTGAAGCTTTCTTT	CAWSVGGMNTEAFF
TRBD2	TRBJ2-1	TRBV4-2	NA	TGTGCCAGCAGCCCAAGAGAGACGGGGGGGCCGAGGTCTCCTTACAATGAGCAGTTCTTC	CASSPRETGGPRSPYNEQFF
NA	TRBJ2-1	TRBV5-1	NA	TGCGCCAGCAGAGGGGATGAGCAGTTCTTC	CASRGDEQFF
TRBD2	TRBJ2-3	TRBV4-3	once	TGCGCCAGCAGCCAAGAGGGGGACTCTAGCGGGGGGCCTTATACGCAGTATTTT	CASSQEGDSSGGPYTQYF
NA	TRBJ2-1	TRBV6-1	NA	TGTGCCAGCAGTGAAAGATCGGGGAATGAGCAGTTCTTC	CASSERSGNEQFF
TRBD2	TRBJ2-1	TRBV14	once	TGTGCCAGCAGCCAAGGTCCAGCGGGAGGCCGCAGCTCCTACAATGAGCAGTTCTTC	CASSQGPAGGRSSYNEQFF
TRBD1	TRBJ1-5	TRBV4-1	NA	TGCGCCAGCAGCCAAGAGTGGGGCAGGGGGAATCAGCCCCAGCATTTT	CASSQEWGRGNQPQHF
NA	TRBJ1-1	TRBV6-5	NA	TGTGCCAGCAGTGCGACAGTCATGAACACTGAAGCTTTCTTT	CASSATVMNTEAFF
TRBD2	TRBJ2-2	TRBV7-2	NA	TGTGCCAGCAGCTTAGAAACTAGCGGGAACACCGGGGAGCTGTTTTTT	CASSLETSGNTGELFF
NA	TRBJ2-3	TRBV7-9	few	TGTGCCAGCAGCTTAGACCCCGGGTGGGGCACAGATACGCAGTATTTT	CASSLDPGWGTDTQYF
TRBD1	TRBJ1-2	TRBV10-3	once	TGTGCCATCAGTGAGCCAGACTCAAAAACCCAGGGGGACTATGGCTACACCTTC	CAISEPDSKTQGDYGYTF
NA	TRBJ1-4	TRBV5-1	NA	TGCGCCAGCAGCCTCCATCACACAGGGTACCAGAAACTGTTTTTT	CASSLHHTGYQKLFF
TRBD1	TRBJ1-5	TRBV4-3	NA	TGCGCCAGCAGCCCTCAAATGGGACAGGGGATTCAGCCCCAGCATTTT	CASSPQMGQGIQPQHF
NA	TRBJ2-2	TRBV15	NA	TGTGCCACCAGCGGACATAGCCGGACCGGGGAGCTGTTTTTT	CATSGHSRTGELFF
NA	TRBJ2-1	TRBV28	NA	TGTGCCAGCAGGCCAGGGGGGCGGGGGGCCTCCTACAATGAGCAGTTCTTC	CASRPGGRGASYNEQFF
NA	TRBJ1-1	TRBV10-2	NA	TGCGCCAGCAGTGAGCCCAGGGCTTTGATTGAAGCTTTCTTT	CASSEPRALIEAFF
TRBD2	TRBJ2-3	TRBV6-6	NA	TGTGCCAGCAGTTACTCTCCGGGGGGGCAAGATACGCAGTATTTT	CASSYSPGGQDTQYF
NA	TRBJ2-7	TRBV4-3	NA	TGCGCCAGCAGCCAAGGAGCAGGGGGGACCTACGAGCAGTACTTC	CASSQGAGGTYEQYF
TRBD1	TRBJ2-1	TRBV18	NA	TGTGCCAGCTCACCACCGGGACAGGTGTCCTACAATGAGCAGTTCTTC	CASSPPGQVSYNEQFF
NA	TRBJ1-3	TRBV5-8	NA	TGTGCCAGCAGCTTGGCCGGGGGATGTGGAAACACCATATATTTT	CASSLAGGCGNTIYF
NA	TRBJ2-2	TRBV5-1	NA	TGCGCCAGCAGCTTGGCGCCAGGGGCCGGGGAGCTGTTTTTT	CASSLAPGAGELFF
NA	TRBJ2-7	TRBV5-1	NA	TGCGCCAGCAGGAGTTTGGAGGGTGGCTACGAGCAGTACTTC	CASRSLEGGYEQYF
TRBD2	TRBJ2-2	TRBV7-2	NA	TGTGCCAGCAGCTTAGCGGGGGGGACGAACACCGGGGAGCTGTTTTTT	CASSLAGGTNTGELFF
TRBD2	TRBJ2-1	TRBV28	few	TGTGCCAGCAGCCCGGGAGGGCAAGGTCTTCGTGAGCAGTTCTTC	CASSPGGQGLREQFF
TRBD1	TRBJ1-5	TRBV2	NA	TGTGCCAGCAGTGAAGCCGACCCGGACAGGGTGTTTAGCAATCAGCCCCAGCATTTT	CASSEADPDRVFSNQPQHF
NA	TRBJ1-1	TRBV2	once	TGTGCCAGCAGTGAACAAGGGGGTAACACTGAAGCTTTCTTT	CASSEQGGNTEAFF
NA	TRBJ1-5	TRBV15	NA	TGTGCCACCAGCTCCAGGTATAGCAATCAGCCCCAGCATTTT	CATSSRYSNQPQHF
TRBD1	TRBJ1-1	TRBV19	NA	TGTGCCAGTAGTACCACCCAGACAGGGTCCACTGAAGCTTTCTTT	CASSTTQTGSTEAFF
NA	TRBJ2-7	TRBV28	few	TGTGCCAGCAGCCGGGGTGTCTACGAGCAGTACTTC	CASSRGVYEQYF
NA	TRBJ2-7	TRBV5-4	NA	TGTGCCAGCAGCCTCCCGAGGCGGCAAGGCGAGCAGTACTTC	CASSLPRRQGEQYF
TRBD1	TRBJ2-7	TRBV11-2	NA	TGTGCCAGCAGCTTCCCTGACAAGAGATCCGGGACAGCCACCTACGAGCAGTACTTC	CASSFPDKRSGTATYEQYF
NA	TRBJ1-3	TRBV28	few	TGTGCCAGCAGTTTATGGCAGGATGACCCCTCTGGAAACACCATATATTTT	CASSLWQDDPSGNTIYF
TRBD1	TRBJ1-1	TRBV10-1	NA	TGCGCCAGCATGGCCCGACAGGGGAGGAGAGCTTTCTTT	CASMARQGRRAFF
NA	TRBJ2-7	TRBV6-6	NA	TGTGCCAGCAGTTACTCGGGGGCAGGGAGTATCGACGAGCAGTACTTC	CASSYSGAGSIDEQYF
TRBD2	TRBJ2-5	TRBV13	NA	TGTGCCAGCAGCTTACCGGGAGGTGGGGAGACCCAGTACTTC	CASSLPGGGETQYF
NA	TRBJ2-7	TRBV11-2	NA	TGTGCCAGCCGCCTCAGGATCTCCTACGAGCAGTACTTC	CASRLRISYEQYF
NA	TRBJ2-7	TRBV4-3	NA	TGCGCCAGCAGCCAAGATAAGAAGCTGGAGTCCTACGAGCAGTACTTC	CASSQDKKLESYEQYF
NA	TRBJ2-2	TRBV27	NA	TGTGCCAGCAGCTGCGTACCCGGGGTCTCGTGCACCGGGGAGCTGTTTTTT	CASSCVPGVSCTGELFF
NA	TRBJ1-1	TRBV19	once	TGTGCCAGTAGCGGACACGTGAACACTGAAGCTTTCTTT	CASSGHVNTEAFF
NA	TRBJ2-4	TRBV4-1	NA	TGCGCCAGCAGCCAAGATAGCCAGGGCCTTTTGGCCAAAAACATTCAGTACTTC	CASSQDSQGLLAKNIQYF
NA	TRBJ1-6	TRBV27	NA	TGTGCCAGCGCCTTTCAGACGGACACCTATAATTCACCCCTCCACTTT	CASAFQTDTYNSPLHF
NA	TRBJ2-5	TRBV18	NA	TGTGCCAGCTCACCCGGACAGCAAGAGACCCAGTACTTC	CASSPGQQETQYF
TRBD1	TRBJ2-2	TRBV15	few	TGTGCCACCAGCGGAAAGCCCGGGACAGGGTACACCGGGGAGCTGTTTTTT	CATSGKPGTGYTGELFF
NA	TRBJ1-4	TRBV5-8	NA	TGTGCCAGCAGCCTACCCAGGGAAGGCGAAAAACTGTTTTTT	CASSLPREGEKLFF
TRBD1	TRBJ1-2	TRBV30	NA	TGTGCCTGGAGTCGACAGGGCACTAACTATGGCTACACCTTC	CAWSRQGTNYGYTF
TRBD2	TRBJ2-7	TRBV10-3	once	TGTGCCATCTCGAGGACTAGCGGGATTTACTACGAGCAGTACTTC	CAISRTSGIYYEQYF